The subject of this entry is one TCR beta chain. Antigen: not known. The authors extracted RNA and reverse transcribed it into cDNA as the sequencing template. Libraries were prepared by immunoSEQ multiplex PCR; TCRdb keeps only in-frame clonotypes and omits some of them. The sample carries 210,000 or so clones, approximately 70% recorded once. Losses at the gene ends were 5 bases for V and 8 bases for J; bases not matched to a gene: 7. Germline CDR1 SGHTA, CDR2 FQGNSA. The CDR3 is 13 residues long. This sample was taken from a study of CD8+ T cells in alopecia areata. About the research overall: Scalp area affected, as a percentage, set the severity score of treated patients.

Treatment described: oral pan-JAK inhibitor, 5-10 mg twice daily. Study-wide points: Tofacitinib delivered significant drops in scalp clonality and in expanded CD8+ clones among the top 100.

The material sequenced was CD4+ T cells sorted from blood, taken at roughly week 45, from a patient treated with tofacitinib. This TCR was sampled from a human donor with alopecia areata. The chain uses TRBV7-2 and TRBJ1-2; TRBD1 aligns across 8 bases. The CDR3 is CASSPLGQGGYTF. The DNA for the CDR3 is TGTGCCAGCAGCCCTCTCGGACAGGGAGGCTACACCTTC.